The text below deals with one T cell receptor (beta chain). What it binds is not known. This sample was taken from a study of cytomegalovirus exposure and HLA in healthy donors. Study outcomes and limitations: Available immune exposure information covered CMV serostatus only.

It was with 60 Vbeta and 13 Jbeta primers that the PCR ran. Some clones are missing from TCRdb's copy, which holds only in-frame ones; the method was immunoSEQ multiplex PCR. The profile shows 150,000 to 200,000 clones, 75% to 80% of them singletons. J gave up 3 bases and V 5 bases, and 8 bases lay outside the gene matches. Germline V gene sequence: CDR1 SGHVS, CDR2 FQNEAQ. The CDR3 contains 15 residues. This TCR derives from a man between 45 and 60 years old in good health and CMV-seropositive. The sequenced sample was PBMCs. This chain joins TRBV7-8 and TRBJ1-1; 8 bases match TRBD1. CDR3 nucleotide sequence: TGTGCCAGCAGCCTACCGGGACAGGAGGACACTGAAGCTTTCTTT. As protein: CASSLPGQEDTEAFF.